The rows below give T cell receptor beta chains drawn from one sample of a study of blood T cell repertoires in COVID-19. The assay was immunoSEQ multiplex PCR, and TCRdb's table has in-frame clones only and misses some. Among 150,000 to 200,000 clones listed, around 83% were seen once. Sequences were obtained from peripheral blood. The receptors derive from a woman aged 35 to 49 with acute or convalescent COVID-19. CDR3s include the opening cysteine and the closing phenylalanine or tryptophan. The D gene is left open where the match is weak. Not every row has a clone size; where given, it reads once, few, many or a size class.

clone_size	cdr3_length	j_call	d_call	v_call	cdr3_nt	cdr3_aa
-	14	TRBJ1-2	-	TRBV5-1	TGCGCCAGCAGCTTGGGACAGGAGCTTGGTGGCTACACCTTC	CASSLGQELGGYTF
-	11	TRBJ1-2	-	TRBV29-1	TGCAGCGTTGAACAGGTTGATGGCTACACCTTC	CSVEQVDGYTF
-	14	TRBJ1-4	-	TRBV5-1	TGCGCCAGCAGGCCCACAGAGCCTAATGAAAAACTGTTTTTT	CASRPTEPNEKLFF
-	15	TRBJ2-6	-	TRBV30	TGTGCCTGGAGTGTAACGGTCTCTGGGGCCAACGTCCTGACTTTC	CAWSVTVSGANVLTF
-	15	TRBJ1-4	-	TRBV19	TGTGCCAGTAGCAGCCTACAGGGCTCGGGAGAAAAACTGTTTTTT	CASSSLQGSGEKLFF
-	13	TRBJ1-5	-	TRBV6-6	TGTGCCACGGGGGGGGGAGAAAATCAGCCCCAGCATTTT	CATGGGENQPQHF
-	13	TRBJ1-2	-	TRBV7-2	TGTGCCAGCAGCTTAGAACGTTCCGGTGGCTACACCTTC	CASSLERSGGYTF
-	15	TRBJ1-1	-	TRBV27	TGTGCCAGCAGTTTACCGGGACTCCCCACAGATGAGGCTTTCTTT	CASSLPGLPTDEAFF
-	14	TRBJ2-5	TRBD2	TRBV14	TGTGCCAGCAGCCAAGCGGCGGGGGGCGAGACCCAGTACTTC	CASSQAAGGETQYF
-	15	TRBJ1-1	-	TRBV5-1	TGCGCCAGCAGCTTGGAGGTGGCCCGGGGCACTGAAGCTTTCTTT	CASSLEVARGTEAFF
-	14	TRBJ2-3	-	TRBV25-1	TGTGCCAGCAGTAGGAGGACTAGCACAGATACGCAGTATTTT	CASSRRTSTDTQYF
-	16	TRBJ2-4	-	TRBV5-1	TGCGCCAGCAGCTTGGAGGGAGGACATAGGGGTAACATTCAGTACTTC	CASSLEGGHRGNIQYF
-	18	TRBJ2-7	TRBD2	TRBV28	TGTGCCAGCAGTTTGAGGGTTTGGCTGGGCGGGGGGCCCTGCGAGCAGTACTTC	CASSLRVWLGGGPCEQYF
-	13	TRBJ1-2	TRBD1	TRBV18	TGTGCCAGCTCTCGGGACAGCCCGAGAGGCTACACCTTC	CASSRDSPRGYTF
-	12	TRBJ1-2	-	TRBV14	TGTGCCAGCAGCCAAGGTGGAGATGGCTACACCTTC	CASSQGGDGYTF
-	14	TRBJ2-1	-	TRBV29-1	TGCAGCGTTGAAGTTGGGAGGTACTACAATGAGCAGTTCTTC	CSVEVGRYYNEQFF
-	13	TRBJ2-1	TRBD2	TRBV6-6	TGTGCCAGTGAGGGAGCGGGAGTCAATGAGCAGTTCTTC	CASEGAGVNEQFF
-	15	TRBJ1-1	-	TRBV19	TGTGCCAGTAGTCTTTCAGGGGTTGCTGGCACTGAAGCTTTCTTT	CASSLSGVAGTEAFF
few	18	TRBJ1-3	TRBD1	TRBV18	TGTGCCAGCTCACCATCTCCCGGACAGGGGGTTACGGGAAACACCATATATTTT	CASSPSPGQGVTGNTIYF
-	14	TRBJ1-5	TRBD1	TRBV9	TGTGCCAGCAGCGGACAGGGTAGCAATCAGCCCCAGCATTTT	CASSGQGSNQPQHF
-	14	TRBJ1-2	-	TRBV9	TGTGCCAGCAGCCCCTGGCTCACAGACGATGGCTACACCTTC	CASSPWLTDDGYTF
-	14	TRBJ1-6	-	TRBV6-6	TGTGCCAGCAGTTACCCCCAACTTACTTCACCCCTCCACTTT	CASSYPQLTSPLHF
-	14	TRBJ2-1	-	TRBV28	TGTGCCAGCAAAGGGGGTGGTTCCTACAATGAGCAGTTCTTC	CASKGGGSYNEQFF
once	15	TRBJ2-7	-	TRBV4-1	TGCGCCAGCAGCCAAGATCTGAGACAGACCTACGAGCAGTACTTC	CASSQDLRQTYEQYF
once	16	TRBJ2-7	-	TRBV7-9	TGTGCCAGCAGCTTAGAACCACAACGATACTACTACGAGCAGTACTTC	CASSLEPQRYYYEQYF
-	17	TRBJ1-5	-	TRBV27	TGTGCCAGCAAGAGGGGGGGCCACCCCTTAGGAAATCAGCCCCAGCATTTT	CASKRGGHPLGNQPQHF
once	15	TRBJ2-1	TRBD2	TRBV7-2	TGTGCCAGCAGCTTAGACACGGGAGGCTACAATGAGCAGTTCTTC	CASSLDTGGYNEQFF
-	13	TRBJ2-7	TRBD1	TRBV12-3/TRBV12-4	TGTGCCAGCGGGGGACAGGGGGCCCTCGAGCAGTACTTC	CASGGQGALEQYF
-	15	TRBJ1-1	-	TRBV19	TGTGCCAGTAGTATCCTCCAGGACGGGAGAACTGAAGCTTTCTTT	CASSILQDGRTEAFF
-	14	TRBJ1-2	TRBD1	TRBV9	TGTGCCAGCAGCCCCATGACAGGGAACTATGGCTACACCTTC	CASSPMTGNYGYTF
-	15	TRBJ2-1	TRBD2	TRBV30	TGTGCCTGGAGTATCGGACTAGCGGGGGCATATGAGCAGTTCTTC	CAWSIGLAGAYEQFF
-	15	TRBJ1-5	-	TRBV19	TGTGCCAGTAGTACCGGGGGAGGTTTGAATCAGCCCCAGCATTTT	CASSTGGGLNQPQHF
-	13	TRBJ2-7	-	TRBV25-1	TGTGCCAGCAGTGAATCTGAGGTGAGCGAGCAGTACTTC	CASSESEVSEQYF
-	15	TRBJ2-7	TRBD1	TRBV10-1	TGCGCCAGCAGTGCTCCCGGGACAGGGGCTAACGAGCAGTACTTC	CASSAPGTGANEQYF
once	12	TRBJ2-7	TRBD2	TRBV10-3	TGTGCTTCGTGGGCTAGCGGACCCGAGCAGTACTTC	CASWASGPEQYF
-	14	TRBJ2-3	TRBD1	TRBV7-2	TGTGCCAGCAGTTGGGACAGTAGCACAGATACGCAGTATTTT	CASSWDSSTDTQYF
-	17	TRBJ2-3	TRBD2	TRBV30	TGTGCCTGGAGTCAGGGACTAGCGGGGGTCTGGACAGATACGCAGTATTTT	CAWSQGLAGVWTDTQYF
-	14	TRBJ1-6	TRBD1	TRBV18	TGTGCCAGCTCGGAAACAGGGGGAGATTCACCCCTCCACTTT	CASSETGGDSPLHF
few	17	TRBJ2-1	TRBD2	TRBV19	TGTGCCAGTAGTATACGGATTGCGGGAGTAGCGGTCAATGAGCAGTTCTTC	CASSIRIAGVAVNEQFF
-	12	TRBJ1-2	-	TRBV24-1	TGTGCCACCAGTGATTCAGGGGTGGCCTACACCTTC	CATSDSGVAYTF